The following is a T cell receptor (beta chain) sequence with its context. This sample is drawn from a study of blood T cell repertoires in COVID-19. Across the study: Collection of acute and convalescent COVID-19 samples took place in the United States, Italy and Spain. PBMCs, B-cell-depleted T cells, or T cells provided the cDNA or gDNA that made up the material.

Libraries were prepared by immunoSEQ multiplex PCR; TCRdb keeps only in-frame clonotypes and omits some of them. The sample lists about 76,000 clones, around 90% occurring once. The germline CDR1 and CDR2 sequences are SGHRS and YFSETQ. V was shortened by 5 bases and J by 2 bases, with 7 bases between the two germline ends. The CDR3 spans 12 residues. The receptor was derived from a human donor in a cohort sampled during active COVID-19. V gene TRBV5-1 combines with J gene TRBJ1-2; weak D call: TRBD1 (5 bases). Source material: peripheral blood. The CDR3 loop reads CASSQGNYGYTF. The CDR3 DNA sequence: TGCGCCAGCAGTCAGGGAAACTATGGCTACACCTTC.